This TCR beta chain was profiled in a study of T cell clonotyping in hematopoietic cell transplantation. The assay was immunoSEQ multiplex PCR, and TCRdb's table has in-frame clones only and misses some. The sample contains about 10,000 clones, about half of which appear only once. This clone was picked up a small number of times. The receptor's source is a female patient aged 50 to 65 who had an allogeneic stem cell transplant from an unrelated donor, so the T cells may come from the graft donor. Some clones in this sample may be carry-over from other donors' samples. Sequences were derived from peripheral blood mononuclear cells, sampled 100 days after allogeneic stem cell transplant.

CDR3 sequence: CASSEYSGGPGELFF. CDR3 sequence (DNA): TGTGCCAGCAGTGAATATTCAGGGGGTCCCGGGGAGCTGTTTTTT. The chain joins TRBV25-1 to TRBJ2-2, with 7 bases matching TRBD1. After removal of 0 bases from V and 6 bases from J, the junction contained 4 bases not matched to a gene. Germline V CDR1 and CDR2: MGHDK, SYGVNS. The CDR3 totals 15 residues.